A selection of T cell receptor beta chains follows, all from one sample in a study of shared clonotypes between healthy human individuals. Measured with immunoSEQ multiplex PCR; TCRdb has only the in-frame clones, and not every one. Of approximately 1.5 million clones listed, 95% to 99% are singletons. Sequenced sample: naive CD4+ T cells sorted from blood. Every receptor here comes from a man aged 25 to 40 in good health. Each CDR3 is given with its conserved first and last residue. A D gene is named only where the DNA matches it firmly. Rows may omit the clone size; those that give it use once, few, many or a size class.

J: TRBJ1-5
V: TRBV6-5
D: NA
size: NA
DNA: TGTGCCACCAAGGGACTCCCGGGGGGCAATCAGCCCCAGCATTTT
CDR3: CATKGLPGGNQPQHF

J: TRBJ1-2
V: TRBV6-1
D: NA
size: NA
DNA: TGTGCCAGCAGGAGGCTGAAGGATGGCTACACCTTC
CDR3: CASRRLKDGYTF

J: TRBJ2-3
V: TRBV10-3
D: NA
size: NA
DNA: TGTGCCATCAGTGAGCCCCGGACGTCATACACGCAGTATTTT
CDR3: CAISEPRTSYTQYF

J: TRBJ1-3
V: TRBV6-5
D: NA
size: once
DNA: TGTGCCAGCAGTACCCCGGGTGGAAACACCATATATTTT
CDR3: CASSTPGGNTIYF

J: TRBJ1-2
V: TRBV10-3
D: NA
size: NA
DNA: TGTGCCATCAGTGTTGCCATCGGGTTCAACTATGGCTACACCTTC
CDR3: CAISVAIGFNYGYTF

J: TRBJ2-7
V: TRBV7-8
D: TRBD2
size: once
DNA: TGTGCCAGCAGCCCTAGCGGGGTCCCCTACGAGCAGTACTTC
CDR3: CASSPSGVPYEQYF

J: TRBJ2-1
V: TRBV2
D: TRBD2
size: NA
DNA: TGTGCCAGCAGTGTCCTAGCGGGAGAAAATGAGCAGTTCTTC
CDR3: CASSVLAGENEQFF

J: TRBJ2-3
V: TRBV13
D: NA
size: NA
DNA: TGTGCCAGCAGCCCATTAGAAGCAGATACGCAGTATTTT
CDR3: CASSPLEADTQYF

J: TRBJ2-1
V: TRBV7-2
D: TRBD2
size: NA
DNA: TGTGCCAGCAGCCGATTTACTAGCGGGGCCTACAATGAGCAGTTCTTC
CDR3: CASSRFTSGAYNEQFF

J: TRBJ1-4
V: TRBV6-6
D: NA
size: NA
DNA: TGTGCCAGCAGTCGTACGGACGGGCCTCGTAATGAAAAACTGTTTTTT
CDR3: CASSRTDGPRNEKLFF

J: TRBJ2-1
V: TRBV10-3
D: TRBD2
size: NA
DNA: TGTGCCATCAGTGATAGCGGGAGGCGAATCGGGAATGAGCAGTTCTTC
CDR3: CAISDSGRRIGNEQFF

J: TRBJ2-1
V: TRBV9
D: TRBD2
size: NA
DNA: TGTGCCAGCAGCGTAGGCGCTAGCGGGAGGGCCGTATACAATGAGCAGTTCTTC
CDR3: CASSVGASGRAVYNEQFF

J: TRBJ1-5
V: TRBV7-2
D: TRBD1
size: once
DNA: TGTGCCAGCAGCTCGAAAGGACAGGGTGGGCCCCAGCATTTT
CDR3: CASSSKGQGGPQHF

J: TRBJ1-1
V: TRBV27
D: NA
size: NA
DNA: TGTGCCAGCAGTGTCCGGAACGTGAACACTGAAGCTTTCTTT
CDR3: CASSVRNVNTEAFF

J: TRBJ2-5
V: TRBV6-5
D: NA
size: NA
DNA: TGTGCCAGCAGTCAGCACCCAAGGCGAGAGACCCAGTACTTC
CDR3: CASSQHPRRETQYF

J: TRBJ2-5
V: TRBV18
D: TRBD2
size: NA
DNA: TGTGCCAGCTCACCTCTTGGGGCGGGAGGCGAGACCCAGTACTTC
CDR3: CASSPLGAGGETQYF

J: TRBJ2-1
V: TRBV20-1
D: NA
size: NA
DNA: TGCAGTGCTTTCGCTAGGGGAGGGCAGTTCTTC
CDR3: CSAFARGGQFF

J: TRBJ2-3
V: TRBV5-1
D: TRBD2
size: NA
DNA: TGCGCCAGCAGCTTACCTAGCGGGAGGGTGGCAGATACGCAGTATTTT
CDR3: CASSLPSGRVADTQYF

J: TRBJ1-4
V: TRBV11-2
D: NA
size: NA
DNA: TGTGCCAGCAGCTTAGAGCGTGGTGAAAAACTGTTTTTT
CDR3: CASSLERGEKLFF

J: TRBJ2-2
V: TRBV5-8
D: NA
size: NA
DNA: TGTGCCAGCAGCCCTGATCGTGGCGGGAAAGGTTACACCGGGGAGCTGTTTTTT
CDR3: CASSPDRGGKGYTGELFF

J: TRBJ2-3
V: TRBV11-3
D: NA
size: NA
DNA: TGTGCCAGCAGCAACGCCCCAGATACGCAGTATTTT
CDR3: CASSNAPDTQYF

J: TRBJ1-4
V: TRBV2
D: NA
size: NA
DNA: TGTGCCAGCAGTGCGTTGGGAACTAATGAAAAACTGTTTTTT
CDR3: CASSALGTNEKLFF

J: TRBJ2-2
V: TRBV27
D: TRBD1
size: NA
DNA: TGTGCCAGCACCTCGGGACAGGGGTACACCGGGGAGCTGTTTTTT
CDR3: CASTSGQGYTGELFF

J: TRBJ2-1
V: TRBV30
D: NA
size: NA
DNA: TGTGCCTGGACGGGACTGTCTAACAATGAGCAGTTCTTC
CDR3: CAWTGLSNNEQFF

J: TRBJ2-7
V: TRBV9
D: NA
size: NA
DNA: TGTGCCAGCAGCGTAGGGCAGGATTCCTACGAGCAGTACTTC
CDR3: CASSVGQDSYEQYF

J: TRBJ1-1
V: TRBV29-1
D: NA
size: NA
DNA: TGCAGCGTTGCACCGGGAGGGGGGGTGAACACTGAAGCTTTCTTT
CDR3: CSVAPGGGVNTEAFF

J: TRBJ2-4
V: TRBV18
D: TRBD1
size: NA
DNA: TGTGCCAGCTCACCGACTGGGACAGAACTAGCCAAAAACATTCAGTACTTC
CDR3: CASSPTGTELAKNIQYF

J: TRBJ1-2
V: TRBV7-2
D: NA
size: NA
DNA: TGTGCCAGCAGCGAACAACGTGGACGCCCCAGCTATGGCTACACCTTC
CDR3: CASSEQRGRPSYGYTF

J: TRBJ2-7
V: TRBV5-5
D: NA
size: NA
DNA: TGTGCCAGCAGTCACACCCCCCCGGTGAGCTACGAGCAGTACTTC
CDR3: CASSHTPPVSYEQYF

J: TRBJ2-5
V: TRBV7-2
D: NA
size: NA
DNA: TGTGCCAGCAGCTTAGCGGGAAGTGAGACCCAGTACTTC
CDR3: CASSLAGSETQYF

J: TRBJ2-2
V: TRBV11-2
D: NA
size: NA
DNA: TGTGCCAGCAGCTTCACGGCGGACTTCACCGGGGAGCTGTTTTTT
CDR3: CASSFTADFTGELFF

J: TRBJ2-7
V: TRBV9
D: NA
size: NA
DNA: TGTGCCAGCAGCGTCGGACTAGGGGGTAGCGAGCAGTACTTC
CDR3: CASSVGLGGSEQYF

J: TRBJ2-1
V: TRBV2
D: NA
size: NA
DNA: TGTGCCAGCAGTGAAGCGCTTCGGGTCTTTAATGAGCAGTTCTTC
CDR3: CASSEALRVFNEQFF

J: TRBJ1-2
V: TRBV28
D: NA
size: NA
DNA: TGTGCCAGCAGTCCATCCCAATCAGGGTCATACTATGGCTACACCTTC
CDR3: CASSPSQSGSYYGYTF

J: TRBJ2-7
V: TRBV9
D: NA
size: NA
DNA: TGTGCCAGCAGCGGAAGGACAGGCGGGACAGAGCAGTACTTC
CDR3: CASSGRTGGTEQYF

J: TRBJ1-1
V: TRBV7-9
D: NA
size: NA
DNA: TGTGCCAGCAGCTCTCGGGGGAACACTGAAGCTTTCTTT
CDR3: CASSSRGNTEAFF

J: TRBJ2-7
V: TRBV18
D: TRBD1
size: NA
DNA: TGTGCCAGCTCACCAAGGACAGGGCTAGCTTACGAGCAGTACTTC
CDR3: CASSPRTGLAYEQYF

J: TRBJ2-7
V: TRBV2
D: TRBD1
size: NA
DNA: TGTGCCAGCAGCAGCGGGACAGGGATTAACTACGAGCAGTACTTC
CDR3: CASSSGTGINYEQYF

J: TRBJ2-7
V: TRBV7-2
D: NA
size: NA
DNA: TGTGCCAGCAGCTTAGAAGTCGGGGCGACGGGGCCCGAGCAGTACTTC
CDR3: CASSLEVGATGPEQYF

J: TRBJ2-6
V: TRBV19
D: NA
size: NA
DNA: TGTGCCAGTAGTACCAGACTTGCGGGCTCTGGGGCCAACGTCCTGACTTTC
CDR3: CASSTRLAGSGANVLTF

J: TRBJ2-1
V: TRBV19
D: NA
size: NA
DNA: TGTGCCAGTAGTATCGGTCAGGGCCCCCTTGGAAATGAGCAGTTCTTC
CDR3: CASSIGQGPLGNEQFF

J: TRBJ2-5
V: TRBV7-3
D: NA
size: NA
DNA: TGTGCCAGCAGCCCGAACCAGGAGACCCAGTACTTC
CDR3: CASSPNQETQYF

J: TRBJ2-3
V: TRBV14
D: NA
size: NA
DNA: TGTGCCAGCTCCGACTTCACAGATACGCAGTATTTT
CDR3: CASSDFTDTQYF

J: TRBJ2-7
V: TRBV7-9
D: NA
size: NA
DNA: TGTGCCAGCAGCCCCTCTACGGAGCAGTACTTC
CDR3: CASSPSTEQYF

J: TRBJ2-5
V: TRBV18
D: TRBD1
size: once
DNA: TGTGCCAGCTCACGAGGGGGCGTGGAGACCCAGTACTTC
CDR3: CASSRGGVETQYF

J: TRBJ2-7
V: TRBV5-1
D: TRBD2
size: NA
DNA: TGCGCCAGCAGCCCGGGACTAGCGGGGAGGGAGCAGTACTTC
CDR3: CASSPGLAGREQYF

J: TRBJ1-4
V: TRBV10-3
D: NA
size: NA
DNA: TGTGCCATCAGTGAGTCAGGGGGGAGAAATGAAAAACTGTTTTTT
CDR3: CAISESGGRNEKLFF

J: TRBJ2-7
V: TRBV13
D: NA
size: NA
DNA: TGTGCCAGCAGCTTATACAGTTCAGTCTCCTACGAGCAGTACTTC
CDR3: CASSLYSSVSYEQYF

J: TRBJ1-2
V: TRBV6-5
D: TRBD1
size: NA
DNA: TGTGCCAGCAGCATAGACAGGGGGGATTATGGCTACACCTTC
CDR3: CASSIDRGDYGYTF

J: TRBJ2-7
V: TRBV7-9
D: TRBD2
size: NA
DNA: TGTGCCAGCAGCTTACCGGGACTAGCGGGAGTCGAGCAGTACTTC
CDR3: CASSLPGLAGVEQYF

J: TRBJ2-7
V: TRBV18
D: NA
size: few
DNA: TGTGCCAGCTCTCTGGGGTCGGTGGGACTCTACGAGCAGTACTTC
CDR3: CASSLGSVGLYEQYF

J: TRBJ2-1
V: TRBV19
D: NA
size: NA
DNA: TGTGCCAGTGGAAAGGGGAATGAGCAGTTCTTC
CDR3: CASGKGNEQFF

J: TRBJ2-1
V: TRBV7-8
D: NA
size: NA
DNA: TGTGCCAGCAGCTTAGTGAGCGGGCCCGGGTCCTACAATGAGCAGTTCTTC
CDR3: CASSLVSGPGSYNEQFF

J: TRBJ2-5
V: TRBV4-3
D: TRBD1
size: NA
DNA: TGCGCCAGCAGCTATGGACAGGGGCCCCCGAGAGGGACCCAGTACTTC
CDR3: CASSYGQGPPRGTQYF

J: TRBJ2-1
V: TRBV19
D: TRBD2
size: NA
DNA: TGTGCCAGTAGATCAACTAGCGGGAGCTCCTACAATGAGCAGTTCTTC
CDR3: CASRSTSGSSYNEQFF

J: TRBJ1-1
V: TRBV14
D: NA
size: NA
DNA: TGTGCCAGCAGCCAAGATCAACGGGGGACTGAAGCTTTCTTT
CDR3: CASSQDQRGTEAFF

J: TRBJ1-5
V: TRBV6-5
D: NA
size: once
DNA: TGTGCCAGCAGTTACAGTCACGTTAGCAATCAGCCCCAGCATTTT
CDR3: CASSYSHVSNQPQHF